This T cell receptor (beta chain) is drawn from a study of blood T cell repertoires in COVID-19. Whole-study context: T cells, B-cell-depleted T cells, or PBMCs provided the cDNA or gDNA that served as material.

As originally analysed: Using reference gene primer amplification, nucleated cell counts were estimated. The repertoire was sequenced with immunoSEQ multiplex PCR; TCRdb's copy has only in-frame clones and lacks some. That table gives V, J and clone size, and the DNA gave D and trimming. In the table there are approximately 200,000 clones, 88% of which are singletons. Germline trimming cut 7 bases from V and 7 bases from J; bases unmatched to any gene: 4. The germline CDR1 and CDR2 sequences are MNHNY and SVGAGI (reference sequence). This CDR3 region has 12 residues. This clonotype was sampled from a woman aged 60-70 years with acute or convalescent COVID-19. The chain couples TRBV6-6 to TRBJ2-1, with 7 nucleotides matching TRBD1. The sequencing sample was made of peripheral blood. As DNA, the CDR3 is TGTGCCAGCAACCAACAGGGGAATGAGCAGTTCTTC. Protein sequence: CASNQQGNEQFF.